This is a list of T cell receptor beta chains from one sample in a study of Ad26.COV2.S vaccination and SARS-CoV-2 variants. TCRdb's copy holds only in-frame clones and misses some; the assay was immunoSEQ multiplex PCR. The sample shows more than 300,000 clones, around 89% of them seen only once. The sequencing here drew on peripheral blood, taken in a trial of Ad26.COV2.S vaccine versus placebo. Receptors originate from a person aged 18-60 years who received the Ad26.COV2.S COVID-19 vaccine or a placebo. CDR3s include the opening cysteine and the closing phenylalanine or tryptophan. A D gene is named only where the DNA matches it firmly. Only some rows state a clone size, as once, few, many or a class for expanded clones.

TRBJ2-7	NA	TRBV6-5	TRBD2	CASRRTSGSYEQYF	TGTGCCAGCAGGCGGACTAGCGGATCCTACGAGCAGTACTTC
TRBJ1-2	NA	TRBV9	NA	CASSVGSGVGRRGGYTF	TGTGCCAGCAGCGTAGGATCGGGTGTTGGGAGGCGAGGCGGCTACACCTTC
TRBJ1-4	NA	TRBV7-6	TRBD1	CASSLLPGTGANEKLFF	TGTGCCAGCAGCTTACTACCCGGGACAGGGGCTAATGAAAAACTGTTTTTT
TRBJ2-1	NA	TRBV19	NA	CASSIGRRAYDNEQFF	TGTGCCAGTAGTATCGGCCGCAGGGCCTATGACAATGAGCAGTTCTTC
TRBJ1-6	few	TRBV4-1	NA	CASSQDPNSPLHF	TGCGCCAGCAGCCAAGATCCTAATTCACCCCTCCACTTT
TRBJ1-3	NA	TRBV4-2	NA	CASSQESGSTGNTIYF	TGTGCCAGCAGCCAAGAGTCAGGATCGACTGGAAACACCATATATTTT
TRBJ1-4	NA	TRBV28	TRBD1	CASLNRGQEKLFF	TGTGCCAGCCTTAACAGGGGGCAGGAAAAACTGTTTTTT
TRBJ2-5	NA	TRBV27	TRBD2	CASSYASGRGETQYF	TGTGCCAGCAGTTATGCTAGCGGGAGAGGAGAGACCCAGTACTTC
TRBJ2-2	NA	TRBV2	TRBD2	CATSQSGTRVAGELFF	TGTGCCACCTCGCAGTCCGGGACTAGAGTCGCCGGGGAGCTGTTTTTT
TRBJ2-6	NA	TRBV5-8	NA	CASSLAGGANVLTF	TGTGCCAGCAGCTTGGCCGGTGGGGCCAACGTCCTGACTTTC
TRBJ2-7	few	TRBV30	TRBD1	CAWSAPGQGNEQYF	TGTGCCTGGAGTGCCCCGGGACAGGGGAACGAGCAGTACTTC
TRBJ1-5	NA	TRBV21-1	NA	CASRSGTGGNQPQHF	TGTGCCAGCAGGTCCGGGACAGGGGGCAATCAGCCCCAGCATTTT
TRBJ2-2	once	TRBV19	NA	CASSDRIQPGELFF	TGTGCCAGTAGCGACAGAATTCAACCGGGGGAGCTGTTTTTT
TRBJ1-1	once	TRBV9	NA	CASSSLTGFAFF	TGTGCCAGCAGCAGCCTCACAGGGTTCGCTTTCTTT
TRBJ1-1	NA	TRBV6-5	TRBD1	CASSYRRGQGTRAFF	TGTGCCAGCAGTTATCGGCGAGGACAGGGAACAAGAGCTTTCTTT
TRBJ2-7	NA	TRBV7-9	TRBD1	CASSLESGGGYEQYF	TGTGCCAGCAGCTTAGAATCAGGGGGCGGTTACGAGCAGTACTTC
TRBJ1-2	once	TRBV5-4	TRBD1	CASSRRQGDGSNYGYTF	TGTGCCAGCAGCAGAAGACAGGGGGATGGTTCTAACTATGGCTACACCTTC
TRBJ2-5	NA	TRBV27	NA	CASSRQGGMETQYF	TGTGCCAGCAGTAGACAGGGCGGGATGGAGACCCAGTACTTC
TRBJ2-7	NA	TRBV18	NA	CASSPPVGQIYEQYF	TGTGCCAGCTCACCACCTGTAGGACAGATATACGAGCAGTACTTC
TRBJ2-1	few	TRBV7-9	NA	CASSLALRGFGNEQFF	TGTGCCAGCAGCTTAGCGCTCCGGGGGTTTGGGAATGAGCAGTTCTTC
TRBJ2-7	NA	TRBV28	TRBD2	CASSLRLAPYEQYF	TGTGCCAGCAGTTTAAGACTAGCTCCCTACGAGCAGTACTTC
TRBJ2-7	NA	TRBV6-5	NA	CASRQAAGYEQYF	TGTGCCAGCAGGCAAGCAGCGGGCTACGAGCAGTACTTC
TRBJ2-3	NA	TRBV28	TRBD2	CASSWASGLLDTQYF	TGTGCCAGCAGTTGGGCTAGCGGACTCCTAGATACGCAGTATTTT
TRBJ2-3	NA	TRBV2	TRBD1	CASKGRGTDTQYF	TGTGCCAGCAAGGGCAGGGGGACGGATACGCAGTATTTT
TRBJ1-2	NA	TRBV6-1	NA	CASSEASRHRNYGYTF	TGTGCCAGCAGTGAAGCTTCGCGACACAGAAACTATGGCTACACCTTC
TRBJ2-7	NA	TRBV6-6	NA	CASSQDVDEQYF	TGTGCCAGCAGTCAGGACGTTGACGAGCAGTACTTC
TRBJ1-2	once	TRBV25-1	NA	CASSEWGETNYGYTF	TGTGCCAGCAGTGAATGGGGGGAAACTAACTATGGCTACACCTTC
TRBJ1-1	NA	TRBV28	NA	CASSRDGNTEAFF	TGTGCCAGCAGCCGGGACGGGAACACTGAAGCTTTCTTT
TRBJ2-6	NA	TRBV18	TRBD1	CASSQGQVSAGANVLTF	TGTGCCAGCTCACAAGGACAGGTGAGCGCTGGGGCCAACGTCCTGACTTTC
TRBJ1-4	NA	TRBV3-1/TRBV3-2	NA	CASSQRAGERGEKLFF	TGTGCCAGCAGCCAAAGGGCAGGGGAGAGAGGCGAAAAACTGTTTTTT
TRBJ1-5	NA	TRBV19	NA	CASSIRGPQPQHF	TGTGCCAGTAGTATAAGGGGACCTCAGCCCCAGCATTTT
TRBJ2-7	NA	TRBV2	TRBD1	CASSRTGVEQYF	TGTGCCAGCAGCCGGACAGGGGTCGAGCAGTACTTC
TRBJ1-4	NA	TRBV5-1	TRBD1	CASSWTGQNEKLFF	TGCGCCAGCAGCTGGACAGGGCAGAATGAAAAACTGTTTTTT
TRBJ2-4	NA	TRBV7-2	NA	CASSSSTGNIQYF	TGTGCCAGCAGCTCCTCCACGGGAAACATTCAGTACTTC
TRBJ1-4	NA	TRBV7-6	TRBD1	CASSRDRAREKLFF	TGTGCCAGCAGCCGGGACAGGGCGCGTGAAAAACTGTTTTTT
TRBJ2-7	NA	TRBV5-6	TRBD1	CASSLGGQGLLEQYF	TGTGCCAGCAGCTTGGGTGGACAGGGACTCCTCGAGCAGTACTTC
TRBJ2-7	NA	TRBV6-1	TRBD2	CASSEGAGGPYEQYF	TGTGCCAGCAGTGAAGGAGCGGGAGGGCCTTACGAGCAGTACTTC